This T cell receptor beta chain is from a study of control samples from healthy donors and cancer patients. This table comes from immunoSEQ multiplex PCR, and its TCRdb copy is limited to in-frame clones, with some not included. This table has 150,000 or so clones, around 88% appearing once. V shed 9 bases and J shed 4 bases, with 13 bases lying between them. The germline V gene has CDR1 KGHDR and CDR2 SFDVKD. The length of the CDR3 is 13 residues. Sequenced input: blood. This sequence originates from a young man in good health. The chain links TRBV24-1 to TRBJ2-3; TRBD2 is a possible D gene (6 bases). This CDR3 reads CATGPASADTQYF. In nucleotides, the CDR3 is TGTGCCACCGGCCCGGCTAGCGCAGATACGCAGTATTTT.